This entry is about one TCR beta chain. CDR1 and CDR2 (germline): MNHEY, SMNVEV (reference sequence). Trimming took 0 bases from V and 2 from J, leaving 10 bases between them. The CDR3 length is 16 residues. This sample stems from a study of technical replicates of blood from a handful of donors. Profiled with immunoSEQ multiplex PCR; TCRdb holds only in-frame clones, not every one. The sample has 75,000 to 90,000 clones, about 92% seen once; the top ten hold 0.35% to 0.45%. The origin of this receptor is a human donor in good health. V gene TRBV27 combines with J gene TRBJ2-2; a possible D gene is TRBD1 (5 bases). Sequenced input: T cells isolated from PBMCs. This chain's CDR3 is CASSLSRQTNTGELFF. DNA for the CDR3: TGTGCCAGCAGTTTATCTCGACAGACTAACACCGGGGAGCTGTTTTTT.